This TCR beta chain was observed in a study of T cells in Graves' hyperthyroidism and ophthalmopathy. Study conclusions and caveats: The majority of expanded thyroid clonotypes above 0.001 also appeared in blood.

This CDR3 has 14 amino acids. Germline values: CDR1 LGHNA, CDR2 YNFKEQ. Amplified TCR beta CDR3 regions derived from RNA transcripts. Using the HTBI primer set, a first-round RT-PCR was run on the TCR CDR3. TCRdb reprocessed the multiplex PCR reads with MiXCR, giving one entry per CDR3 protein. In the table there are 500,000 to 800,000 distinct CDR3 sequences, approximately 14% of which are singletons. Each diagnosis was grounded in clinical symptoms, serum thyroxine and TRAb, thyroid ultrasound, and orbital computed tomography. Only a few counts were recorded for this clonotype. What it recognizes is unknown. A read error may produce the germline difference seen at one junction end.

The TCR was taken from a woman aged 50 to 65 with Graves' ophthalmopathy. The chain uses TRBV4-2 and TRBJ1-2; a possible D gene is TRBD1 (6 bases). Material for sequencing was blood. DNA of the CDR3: TGTGCCAGCACCCAAAGGGGGGGCGGCTATGGCTACACCTTC. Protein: CASTQRGGGYGYTF.